Each of the 10 T cell receptor beta chains below was sequenced from the same sample in a study of T cell changes during pregnancy in multiple sclerosis. Measured with immunoSEQ multiplex PCR; TCRdb has only the in-frame clones, and not every one. The repertoire holds over 65,000 clones, around 90% seen once, with around 1.8% in the top ten. This specimen consisted of peripheral blood, obtained in the first trimester of pregnancy. The receptors here all came from a female donor in good health, enrolled as a control in a pregnancy study.

This chain uses TRBV6-4 with TRBJ1-2; D gene ambiguous. CDR1 is MRHNA, CDR2 SNTAGT, per germline. The length of the CDR3 is 12 residues. The germline V and J ends were trimmed by 7 bases and 2 bases, with 8 bases remaining between them. CDR3 DNA sequence: TGTGCCAGCATGTCTCCGAACTATGGCTACACCTTC. Translated, it gives CASMSPNYGYTF.

The chain uses TRBV30 and TRBJ1-1; tentatively, D is TRBD1 (6 bases). The CDR3 is made up of 14 amino acids. V was shortened by 1 base and J by 1 base, with 10 bases between the two germline ends. The germline V gene has CDR1 GTSNPN and CDR2 SVGIG (reference sequence). CDR3 bases: TGTGCCTGGAGTGGTCAGGGGTGGAACACTGAAGCTTTCTTT. Protein sequence: CAWSGQGWNTEAFF. Supplemented by reference TRBV30 and TRBJ1-1, the full variable domain reads SQTIHQWPATLVQPVGSPLSLECTVEGTSNPNLYWYRQAAGRGLQLLFYSVGIGQISSEVPQNLSASRPQDRQFILSSKKLLLSDSGFYLCAWSGQGWNTEAFFGQGTRLTVV.

V and J are TRBV11-2 and TRBJ1-1; D not certain. V was clipped by 2 bases and J by 0 bases, with 10 bases between them. The CDR3 runs 15 residues. Germline CDR1 is SGHAT and CDR2 is FQNNGV. Here the CDR3 reads CASSLSGGMNTEAFF. In DNA, the CDR3 is TGTGCCAGCAGCTTATCAGGAGGGATGAACACTGAAGCTTTCTTT.

The chain recombines TRBV29-1 with TRBJ2-1; D ambiguous. Germline CDR1 reads SQVTM; CDR2 reads ANQGSEA. This CDR3 contains 14 residues. V was cut by 3 bases and J by 0 bases, with 9 bases left in between. DNA for the CDR3: TGCAGCGTTGAGGGCACCGCCTCCTACAATGAGCAGTTCTTC. This translates into CSVEGTASYNEQFF.

This sequence joins TRBV7-6 and TRBJ2-1; no firm D call. The V gene's germline CDR1 is SGHVS and CDR2 FNYEAQ. The V and J ends lost 1 base and 6 bases respectively, with 13 bases between them. This CDR3 comprises 15 residues. For the CDR3, the DNA is TGTGCCAGCAGCTTAGAGCCCCGGCAGGTCAATGAGCAGTTCTTC. Translation: CASSLEPRQVNEQFF.

This clone appeared a single time. V gene TRBV7-3 combines with J gene TRBJ2-1; TRBD2 is a possible D gene (5 bases). The germline CDR1 and CDR2 sequences are SGHTA and FQGTGA. The ends were cut back, 1 base at V and 9 bases at J, with 10 bases in the middle. The CDR3 is 13 residues long. The DNA of the CDR3 is TGTGCCAGCAGCTTAATCCGGGAAGGTGAGCAGTTCTTC. Its protein product is CASSLIREGEQFF.

This clone came up once. This chain joins TRBV4-2 and TRBJ2-5, with TRBD2 identical over 9 bases. V trimming: 0 bases; J trimming: 4 bases; junction bases outside the gene matches: 12. Germline CDR1 LGHNA, CDR2 YNFKEQ. CDR3 length: 18 residues. CDR3 loop: CASSQDKFKRGATETQYF. The DNA of the CDR3 is TGTGCCAGCAGCCAAGATAAATTCAAGCGGGGGGCTACAGAGACCCAGTACTTC.

The V gene is TRBV6-1, the J gene TRBJ1-2; possible D gene TRBD1, 6 bases. V lost 8 bases, J lost 8 bases, and 15 bases lay in between. The germline gives CDR1 MNHNS, CDR2 SASEGT. This CDR3 has 12 residues. The CDR3, as DNA: TGTGCCAGCGGAGGGGGGGCGCGAGGCTACACCTTC. Encoded protein: CASGGGARGYTF.

A word on this clone: Other DNA variants within this sample encode the same CDR3. This chain connects TRBV5-4 to TRBJ2-3, with 10 nucleotides matching TRBD2. With V trimmed by 1 base and J by 1 base, 3 bases remained unmatched. The CDR3 spans 16 residues. The germline gives CDR1 SGHNT, CDR2 YYREEE (reference sequence). CDR3: CASSLRLAGGTDTQYF. DNA of the CDR3: TGTGCCAGCAGCTTGCGGCTAGCGGGGGGCACAGATACGCAGTATTTT.

Remarks on this clone: The sample contains more than one DNA sequence encoding this CDR3. This chain joins TRBV6-1 and TRBJ1-2; D is undetermined. The CDR3 is made up of 14 amino acids. In germline, CDR1 is MNHNS, CDR2 SASEGT. V dropped 4 bases and J dropped 8 bases, with 17 bases sitting between them. For the CDR3, the DNA is TGTGCCAGCAGTGGTAGCCTGGCCGGCTACGGCTACACCTTC. It encodes CASSGSLAGYGYTF.